What follows are 25 T cell receptor beta chains derived from one specimen sequenced in a study of CDR3 diversity in severe acne. Via MiXCR, TCRdb re-called the PCR reads, giving one row per CDR3 protein. The data contain about 76,000 distinct CDR3 sequences, 45% to 55% of them seen just once; the ten biggest clones take up roughly an eighth. The sequenced sample was blood. All receptors come from a male donor in good health, without acne.

In this sample, this clonotype turned up many times. The chain combines TRBV18 with TRBJ1-6; no firm D call. The germline V gene encodes CDR1 KGHSH and CDR2 LQKENI. The CDR3 has 16 residues. Trimming took off 3 bases at V and 7 bases at J, with 16 bases between the two ends. CDR3 region: CASSPDNVRSNSPLHF. CDR3 nucleotides: TGTGCCAGCTCACCGGATAACGTCCGGAGCAATTCACCCCTCCACTTT.

On this clonotype itself: A read error may be the cause here, since a much bigger clone is one base away. The chain couples TRBV7-9 to TRBJ2-7; D might be TRBD2 (6 bases). The ends were cut back, 5 bases at V and 5 bases at J, with 16 bases in the middle. The CDR3 contains 14 residues. Per germline, CDR1 SEHNR and CDR2 FQNEAQ (reference sequence). The CDR3 DNA reads as TGTGCCAGCAGCGTAGGAGGGTTGGGAAACGAGCAGTACTTC. Residues: CASSVGGLGNEQYF.

The V and J genes are TRBV5-5 and TRBJ1-2; D remains ambiguous. The CDR3 is made up of 12 amino acids. Germline loops: CDR1 SGHKS, CDR2 YYEKEE (reference sequence). Between the trimmed V and J ends, which lost 1 base and 8 bases, there was a span of 9 bases. This chain's CDR3 is CASSLRWVGYTF. CDR3 DNA sequence: TGTGCCAGCAGCTTGCGGTGGGTGGGCTACACCTTC.

With respect to this clonotype: The junction departs from germline at one end; a sequencing error may be responsible. The chain uses TRBV20-1 and TRBJ2-7, with 10 bases fitting TRBD2. The CDR3 runs 16 residues. CDR1 and CDR2 (germline): DFQATT, SNEGSKA (reference sequence). CDR3 region: CSAPVGGLASQGEQHF. The CDR3 DNA reads as TGCAGTGCGCCTGTAGGGGGACTAGCGTCTCAGGGGGAGCAGCACTTC.

The rearrangement joins TRBV20-1 to TRBJ2-3; D ambiguous. The germline V gene has CDR1 DFQATT and CDR2 SNEGSKA (reference sequence). Trimming took 3 bases from V and 9 from J, leaving 7 bases between them. This CDR3 region has 10 residues. The CDR3 sequence: CSASSGTQYF. For the CDR3, the DNA is TGCAGTGCTAGTTCCGGGACGCAGTATTTT.

V usage is TRBV6-1 and J usage is TRBJ1-1, with D perhaps TRBD1 (5 bases). The CDR3 is made up of 15 amino acids. V lost 6 bases, J lost 2 bases, and 16 bases lay in between. CDR1 MNHNS and CDR2 SASEGT come from the germline V gene. CDR3 residues: CASSLGDFGNTEAFF. CDR3 nucleotide sequence: TGTGCCAGCAGCTTAGGGGATTTTGGAAACACTGAAGCTTTCTTT.

This rearrangement joins TRBV20-1 to TRBJ2-7; D perhaps matches TRBD2 (6 bases). This CDR3 has 15 residues. Germline V gene sequence: CDR1 DFQATT, CDR2 SNEGSKA (reference sequence). With 2 bases removed from V and 0 bases from J, the gap between germline ends came to 14 bases. The CDR3 nucleotides are TGCAGTGCTAGACCTTCGGGGACTCCCTCCTACGAGCAGTACTTC. This sequence encodes CSARPSGTPSYEQYF.

This clonotype was observed many times. The V call is TRBV10-3, the J call TRBJ1-1; D unresolved. Germline-derived CDR1 and CDR2 are ENHRY and SYGVKD. This CDR3 has 16 amino acids. V gave up 1 base and J gave up 3 bases, with 15 bases separating them. For the CDR3, the DNA is TGTGCCATCAGTGAGTGGGAATATACCTCCGACACTGAAGCTTTCTTT. This sequence encodes CAISEWEYTSDTEAFF.

As regards this clonotype: One end of the junction varies from germline; a read error may be responsible. The genes are TRBV2 and TRBJ1-3; D uncertain. CDR3 length: 14 amino acids. Germline CDR1 is SNHLY and CDR2 is FYNNEI. For the CDR3, the DNA is TGTGCCAGCAGCGAGCAGCGCATTAAAACTGACATTTTTTTT. This gives the protein CASSEQRIKTDIFF.

This clonotype was observed a single time. The V gene is TRBV5-4, the J gene TRBJ2-7; possibly TRBD2 for D (6 bases). V was shortened by 4 bases and J by 4 bases, with 12 bases between the two germline ends. This CDR3 comprises 13 residues. CDR1 and CDR2 (germline): SGHNT, YYREEE (reference sequence). CDR3 DNA sequence: TGTGCCAGCAGCGGGGGGACGGATTACGAGCAGTACTTC. This translates into CASSGGTDYEQYF.

The chain's CDR3 is CASSERGSYEQYF. The DNA of the CDR3 is TGTGCCAGCAGCGAAAGGGGATCCTACGAGCAGTACTTC. The chain couples TRBV7-2 to TRBJ2-7; possibly TRBD1 for D (5 bases). The germline V gene encodes CDR1 SGHTA and CDR2 FQGNSA. The CDR3 covers 13 residues. V was clipped by 5 bases and J by 1 base, with 9 bases between them.

The sample holds many counts of this clonotype. The chain couples TRBV6-6 to TRBJ2-3; 13 nucleotides match TRBD2. Germline V gives CDR1 MNHNY, CDR2 SVGAGI (reference sequence). The CDR3 is 16 residues long. With 6 bases clipped from V and 2 bases from J, the junction kept 5 bases outside the gene matches. CDR3 sequence (DNA): TGTGCCAGCAGCACCGGGACTAGCGGGAACACAGATACGCAGTATTTT. It yields the protein CASSTGTSGNTDTQYF.

This clonotype was detected only once. The chain links TRBV7-3 to TRBJ1-1; 8 positions agree with TRBD1. The CDR3 covers 14 residues. With 6 bases clipped from V and 4 bases from J, the junction kept 7 bases outside the gene matches. Germline loops: CDR1 SGHTA, CDR2 FQGTGA. For the CDR3, the DNA is TGTGCCAGCAGGGACAGGGTTATGATCACTGAAGCTTTCTTT. It is translated as CASRDRVMITEAFF.

Concerning this clonotype: This may be a read error: a much more frequent sequence differs by one nucleotide. This chain uses TRBV5-8 with TRBJ1-2; a possible D gene is TRBD1 (5 bases). V lost 2 bases to trimming and J lost 10 bases, with 15 bases between them. This CDR3 has 13 residues. The V gene's germline CDR1 is SGHTS and CDR2 YDEGEE. The CDR3 nucleotides are TGTGCCAGCAGCTTCTTACTGACAGCGGACTACACCTTC. Its translation is CASSFLLTADYTF.

This clonotype was observed at least ten times. This chain connects TRBV4-1 to TRBJ2-7; tentatively, D is TRBD1 (5 bases). Germline CDR1 is MGHRA and CDR2 is YSYEKL. The CDR3 length is 15 residues. With 0 bases removed from V and 6 bases from J, the gap between germline ends came to 15 bases. Here the CDR3 DNA reads TGCGCCAGCAGCCAAGAGGCCGGGCCCCAGGGCGAGCAGTACTTC. It is translated as CASSQEAGPQGEQYF.

This clonotype was seen ten or more times. The chain employs TRBV2 and TRBJ1-5; D is uncertain. This CDR3 region has 13 residues. Germline V gene sequence: CDR1 SNHLY, CDR2 FYNNEI. Trimming left V 7 bases short and J 3 bases short, with 10 bases between. The chain's CDR3 is CASKADYNQPQHF. The CDR3 DNA sequence: TGTGCCAGCAAGGCGGACTACAATCAGCCCCAGCATTTT.

This sequence joins TRBV5-6 and TRBJ1-2; 9 nucleotides match TRBD1. This CDR3 has 15 residues. Per the germline V gene, CDR1 is SGHDT and CDR2 is YYEEEE. V dropped 2 bases and J dropped 4; count of bases not matched to a gene: 6. In DNA form, the CDR3 reads TGTGCCAGCAGCTTTGGGGACAGGGCTGCCTATGGCTACACCTTC. Its translation is CASSFGDRAAYGYTF. Using reference TRBV5-6 and TRBJ1-2 for the parts outside the CDR3, the full variable domain is DAGVTQSPTHLIKTRGQQVTLRCSPKSGHDTVSWYQQALGQGPQFIFQYYEEEERQRGNFPDRFSGHQFPNYSSELNVNALLLGDSALYLCASSFGDRAAYGYTFGSGTRLTVV.

The chain uses TRBV11-2 and TRBJ2-7; D gene uncertain. Trimming shortened V by 6 bases and J by 0 bases, and 6 bases separated the two germline ends. CDR1 is SGHAT and CDR2 is FQNNGV in the germline V gene. This CDR3 is built from 12 residues. The CDR3 sequence: CASRESSYEQYF. In nucleotides, the CDR3 is TGTGCCAGCAGAGAGTCCTCCTACGAGCAGTACTTC.

The CDR3 DNA sequence: TGTGCCAGCAGCCAAGGCGGGACAGGGACCGAGCAGTACTTC. As protein: CASSQGGTGTEQYF. The rearrangement joins TRBV7-9 to TRBJ2-7, with 9 bases that match TRBD1. This CDR3 has 14 amino acids. Germline values: CDR1 SEHNR, CDR2 FQNEAQ (reference sequence). With 5 bases clipped from V and 6 bases from J, the junction kept 8 bases outside the gene matches.

The chain couples TRBV20-1 to TRBJ2-3; no firm D call. With 5 bases removed from V and 11 bases from J, the gap between germline ends came to 14 bases. The length of the CDR3 is 11 residues. Germline CDR1 and CDR2: DFQATT and SNEGSKA (reference sequence). The CDR3, as DNA: TGCAGTGCTTCTAAATTCGATGAGCAGTATTTT. Translating it yields CSASKFDEQYF.

V usage is TRBV7-9 and J usage is TRBJ2-5, with D unresolved. The V end was cut by 4 bases, the J end by 7 bases, with 10 bases between. Germline V gives CDR1 SEHNR, CDR2 FQNEAQ (reference sequence). This CDR3 is 12 amino acids long. CDR3 protein: CASSSIITTQYF. The CDR3 nucleotides read TGTGCCAGCAGCTCCATTATCACGACCCAGTACTTC.

In this sample, this clonotype is medium-sized. The chain recombines TRBV5-1 with TRBJ1-6; TRBD1 is a possible D gene (5 bases). The CDR3 runs 14 residues. From germline, CDR1 is SGHRS and CDR2 YFSETQ. The V and J ends lost 2 bases and 9 bases respectively, with 12 bases between them. CDR3 loop: CASSLGGDRSPLHF. The CDR3 DNA is TGCGCCAGCAGCTTAGGAGGGGACCGTTCACCCCTCCACTTT.

The chain links TRBV10-3 to TRBJ2-5; 10 positions agree with TRBD1. The CDR3 is 15 amino acids. Germline CDR1 ENHRY, CDR2 SYGVKD. V gave up 10 bases and J gave up 2 bases; unmatched junction bases: 10. CDR3 nucleotides: TGTGCCAGCAGCTTTGAGGGACAGGGGCAAGAGACCCAGTACTTC. Translating gives CASSFEGQGQETQYF.

The chain has TRBV19 and TRBJ1-1; D may be TRBD1 (5 bases). The V gene lost 3 bases and the J gene lost 5 bases, with 13 bases spanning the gap. CDR3 size: 14 residues. Germline V gene data show CDR1 as LNHDA and CDR2 as SQIVND (reference sequence). DNA of the CDR3: TGTGCCAGTAGTATGGGGGTAGCGGGGACTGAAGCTTTCTTT. Protein product: CASSMGVAGTEAFF.

CDR3 coding DNA: TGTGCCAGCAGCTTAATACTAGCGGGCACAGATACGCAGTATTTT. Its translation is CASSLILAGTDTQYF. This chain joins TRBV7-6 and TRBJ2-3, with TRBD2 identical over 8 bases. This CDR3 has 15 residues. Germline-derived CDR1 and CDR2 are SGHVS and FNYEAQ. Trimming at V came to 2 bases and at J to 1 base, leaving 2 bases not matched to a gene.